These 8 T cell receptor beta chains were sequenced from one sample in a study of T cells after yellow fever vaccination. TCRdb ran MiXCR on the 5' RACE reads and lists one entry per CDR3 protein. Of about 500,000 distinct CDR3 sequences in the sample, less than 20% are singletons; the top ten hold roughly a sixth. The specimen was PBMCs, collected 4 to 6 days after the first yellow fever vaccination. Every receptor here comes from a man aged 18 to 30 who received the YFV17D yellow fever vaccine.

The chain has TRBV5-1 and TRBJ1-6; weak D call: TRBD1 (5 bases). The CDR3 extends over 14 amino acids. Trimming shortened V by 4 bases and J by 5 bases, and 10 bases separated the two germline ends. The germline V gene has CDR1 SGHRS and CDR2 YFSETQ. In DNA form, the CDR3 reads TGCGCCAGCAGCGGGTCAGGGCATAATTCACCCCTCCACTTT. It yields the protein CASSGSGHNSPLHF.

The chain combines TRBV7-9 with TRBJ2-3; unclear D gene. From germline, CDR1 is SEHNR and CDR2 FQNEAQ (reference sequence). CDR3 length equals 11 residues. Trimming took 8 bases from V and 4 from J, leaving 7 bases between them. The CDR3 loop is CASGPADTQYF. In DNA, the CDR3 is TGTGCCAGCGGCCCAGCAGATACGCAGTATTTT.

The chain links TRBV29-1 to TRBJ1-2; D not resolved. Germline CDR1 and CDR2: SQVTM and ANQGSEA. CDR3 size: 14 residues. Trimming removed 6 bases from V and 4 bases from J, with 18 bases in between. CDR3 DNA sequence: TGCAGCGTAACTCCGGGCCCTCAAATCTATGGCTACACCTTC. This encodes CSVTPGPQIYGYTF.

In this sample, this clonotype turned up a few times. V usage is TRBV11-2 and J usage is TRBJ2-1; D remains unclear. The V gene lost 1 base and the J gene lost 4 bases, with 17 bases spanning the gap. The CDR3 consists of 17 residues. The germline V gene has CDR1 SGHAT and CDR2 FQNNGV. The DNA of the CDR3 is TGTGCCAGCAGCTTAGTATTTCGTGGGCGCCGATACAATGAGCAGTTCTTC. Protein: CASSLVFRGRRYNEQFF.

This chain connects TRBV7-2 to TRBJ2-3; possibly TRBD1 for D (5 bases). Germline values: CDR1 SGHTA, CDR2 FQGNSA. The V end was cut by 4 bases, the J end by 0 bases, with 11 bases between. This CDR3 region has 15 residues. In DNA, the CDR3 is TGTGCCAGCAGCTCTCGACAGACTAGCACAGATACGCAGTATTTT. Its protein is CASSSRQTSTDTQYF.

This clonotype was detected only a few times. The genes are TRBV20-1 and TRBJ2-1; 8 bases are a match to TRBD2. This CDR3 is built from 12 residues. The germline CDR1 and CDR2 sequences are DFQATT and SNEGSKA (reference sequence). The CDR3 region is CSLTSVYNEQFF. DNA of the CDR3: TGCAGCCTGACTAGCGTTTACAATGAGCAGTTCTTC.

This clonotype was seen only a few times. As DNA, the CDR3 is TGTGCCAGCAGTGACACTGGCGGATCTGGCTACACCTTC. This gives the protein CASSDTGGSGYTF. This chain links TRBV6-4 with TRBJ1-2, with no clear D. From germline, CDR1 is MRHNA and CDR2 SNTAGT. This CDR3 has 13 residues. The ends were cut back, 2 bases at V and 7 bases at J, with 11 bases in the middle.

This clonotype has only a few counts. This chain uses TRBV20-1 with TRBJ1-2, with 12 bases identical to TRBD1. CDR3 length equals 17 residues. The germline CDR1 and CDR2 sequences are DFQATT and SNEGSKA (reference sequence). The J segment lost 4 bases and the V segment lost 6 bases, leaving 15 bases of the junction unmatched. The CDR3, as DNA: TGCAGTGCCCTCGCCTGGGGACAGGGGGCGCAGGTCTATGGCTACACCTTC. Encoded protein: CSALAWGQGAQVYGYTF.